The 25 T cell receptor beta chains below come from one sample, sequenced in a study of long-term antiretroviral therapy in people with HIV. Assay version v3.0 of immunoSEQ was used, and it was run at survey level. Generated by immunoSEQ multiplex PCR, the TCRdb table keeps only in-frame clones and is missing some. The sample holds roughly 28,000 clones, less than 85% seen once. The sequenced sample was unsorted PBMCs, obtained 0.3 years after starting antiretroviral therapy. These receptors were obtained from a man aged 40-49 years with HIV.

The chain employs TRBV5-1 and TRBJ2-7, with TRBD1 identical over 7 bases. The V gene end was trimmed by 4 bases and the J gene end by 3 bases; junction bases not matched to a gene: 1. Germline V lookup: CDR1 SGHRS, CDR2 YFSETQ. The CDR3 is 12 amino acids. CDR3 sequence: CASSRQGYEQYF. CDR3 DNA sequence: TGCGCCAGCAGCCGACAGGGCTACGAGCAGTACTTC.

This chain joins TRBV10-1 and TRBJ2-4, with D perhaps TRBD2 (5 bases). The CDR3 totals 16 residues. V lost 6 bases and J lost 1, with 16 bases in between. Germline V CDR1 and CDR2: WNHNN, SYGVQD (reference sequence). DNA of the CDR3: TGCGCCAGCAGCCTAGGACGCGGCGGGGCCAAAAACATTCAGTACTTC. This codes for CASSLGRGGAKNIQYF.

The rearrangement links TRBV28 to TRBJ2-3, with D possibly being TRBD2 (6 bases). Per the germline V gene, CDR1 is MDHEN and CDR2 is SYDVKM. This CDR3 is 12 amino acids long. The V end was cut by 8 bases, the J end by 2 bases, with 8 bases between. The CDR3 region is CASRELTDTQYF. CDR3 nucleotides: TGTGCCAGCCGGGAGCTCACAGATACGCAGTATTTT.

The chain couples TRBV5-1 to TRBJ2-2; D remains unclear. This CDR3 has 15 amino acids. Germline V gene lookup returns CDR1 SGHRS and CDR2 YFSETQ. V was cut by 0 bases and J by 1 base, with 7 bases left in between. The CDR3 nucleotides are TGCGCCAGCAGCTTGGTTGCGGTGAACACCGGGGAGCTGTTTTTT. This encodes CASSLVAVNTGELFF. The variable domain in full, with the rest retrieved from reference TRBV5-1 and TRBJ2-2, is KAGVTQTPRYLIKTRGQQVTLSCSPISGHRSVSWYQQTPGQGLQFLFEYFSETQRNKGNFPGRFSGRQFSNSRSEMNVSTLELGDSALYLCASSLVAVNTGELFFGEGSRLTVL.

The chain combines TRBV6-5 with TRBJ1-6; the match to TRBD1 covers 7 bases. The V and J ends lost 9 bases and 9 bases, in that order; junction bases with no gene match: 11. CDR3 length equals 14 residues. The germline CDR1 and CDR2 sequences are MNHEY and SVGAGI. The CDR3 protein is CASRNRGSGSPLHF. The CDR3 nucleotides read TGTGCCAGTCGAAACAGGGGAAGTGGTTCACCCCTCCACTTT.

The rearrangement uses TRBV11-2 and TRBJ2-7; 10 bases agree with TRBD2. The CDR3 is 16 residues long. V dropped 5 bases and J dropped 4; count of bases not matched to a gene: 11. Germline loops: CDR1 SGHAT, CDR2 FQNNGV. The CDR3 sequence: CASSPRDLAGEYEQYF. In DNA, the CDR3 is TGTGCCAGCAGCCCTCGAGACCTAGCGGGGGAGTACGAGCAGTACTTC.

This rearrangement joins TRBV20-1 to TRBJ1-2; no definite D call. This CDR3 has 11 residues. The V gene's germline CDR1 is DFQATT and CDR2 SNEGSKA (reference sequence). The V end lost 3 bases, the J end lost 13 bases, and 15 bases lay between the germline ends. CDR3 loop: CSASMQPLITF. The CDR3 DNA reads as TGCAGTGCTAGTATGCAACCATTGATCACCTTC.

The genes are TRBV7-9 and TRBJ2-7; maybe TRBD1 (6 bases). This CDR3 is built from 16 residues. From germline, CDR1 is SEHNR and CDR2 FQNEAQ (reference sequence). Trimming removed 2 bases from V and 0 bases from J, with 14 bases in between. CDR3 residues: CASSLRLGTFSYEQYF. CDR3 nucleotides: TGTGCCAGCAGCTTAAGGCTAGGGACATTCTCCTACGAGCAGTACTTC.

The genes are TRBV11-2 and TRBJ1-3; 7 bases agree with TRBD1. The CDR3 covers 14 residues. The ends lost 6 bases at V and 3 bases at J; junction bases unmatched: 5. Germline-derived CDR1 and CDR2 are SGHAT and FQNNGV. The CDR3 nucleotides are TGTGCCAGCAGTCAGCAGGGGGGTGGAAACACCATATATTTT. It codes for CASSQQGGGNTIYF.

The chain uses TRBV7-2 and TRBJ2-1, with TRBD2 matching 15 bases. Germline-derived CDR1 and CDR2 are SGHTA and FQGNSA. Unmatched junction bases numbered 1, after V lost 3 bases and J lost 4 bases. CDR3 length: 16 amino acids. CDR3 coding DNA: TGTGCCAGCAGCTTGGGACTAGCGGGAGGTTACAATGAGCAGTTCTTC. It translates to CASSLGLAGGYNEQFF.

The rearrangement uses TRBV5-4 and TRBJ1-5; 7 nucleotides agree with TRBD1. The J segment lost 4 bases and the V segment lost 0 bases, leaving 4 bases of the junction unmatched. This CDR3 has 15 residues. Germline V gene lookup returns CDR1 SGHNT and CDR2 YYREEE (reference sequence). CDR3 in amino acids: CASSLGQGRNQPQHF. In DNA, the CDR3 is TGTGCCAGCAGCTTGGGACAGGGTAGGAATCAGCCCCAGCATTTT.

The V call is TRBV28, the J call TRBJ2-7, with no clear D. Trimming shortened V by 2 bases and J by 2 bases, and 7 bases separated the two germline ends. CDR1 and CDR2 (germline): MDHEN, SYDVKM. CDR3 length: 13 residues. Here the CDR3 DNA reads TGTGCCAGCAGTTTACGGATCACCTACGAGCAGTACTTC. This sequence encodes CASSLRITYEQYF. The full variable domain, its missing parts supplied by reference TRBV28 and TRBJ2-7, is DVKVTQSSRYLVKRTGEKVFLECVQDMDHENMFWYRQDPGLGLRLIYFSYDVKMKEKGDIPEGYSVSREKKERFSLILESASTNQTSMYLCASSLRITYEQYFGPGTRLTVT.

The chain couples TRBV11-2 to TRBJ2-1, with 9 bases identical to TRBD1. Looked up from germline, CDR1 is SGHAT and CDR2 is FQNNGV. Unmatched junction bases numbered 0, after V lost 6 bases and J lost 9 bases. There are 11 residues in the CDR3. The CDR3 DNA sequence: TGTGCCAGCAGACAGGGGGCTGAGCAGTTCTTC. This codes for CASRQGAEQFF.

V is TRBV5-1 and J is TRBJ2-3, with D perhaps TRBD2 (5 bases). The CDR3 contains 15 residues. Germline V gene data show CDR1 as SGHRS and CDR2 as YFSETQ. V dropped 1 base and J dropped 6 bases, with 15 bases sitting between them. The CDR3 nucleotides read TGCGCCAGCAGCTTGCTGGGAGACTCACGGGATACGCAGTATTTT. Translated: CASSLLGDSRDTQYF. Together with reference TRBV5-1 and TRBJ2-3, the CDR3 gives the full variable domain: KAGVTQTPRYLIKTRGQQVTLSCSPISGHRSVSWYQQTPGQGLQFLFEYFSETQRNKGNFPGRFSGRQFSNSRSEMNVSTLELGDSALYLCASSLLGDSRDTQYFGPGTRLTVL.

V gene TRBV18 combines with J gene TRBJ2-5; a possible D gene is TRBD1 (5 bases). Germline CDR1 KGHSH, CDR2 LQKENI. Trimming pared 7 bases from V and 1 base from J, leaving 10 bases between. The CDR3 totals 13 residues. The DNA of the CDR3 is TGTGCCAGCTTCACAGGTTTCCAAGAGACCCAGTACTTC. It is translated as CASFTGFQETQYF.

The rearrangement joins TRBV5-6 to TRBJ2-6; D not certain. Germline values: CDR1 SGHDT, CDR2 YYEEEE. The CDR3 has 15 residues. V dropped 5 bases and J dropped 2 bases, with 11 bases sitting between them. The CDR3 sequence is CASSFLGPGANVLTF. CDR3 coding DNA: TGTGCCAGCAGTTTCCTCGGGCCTGGGGCCAACGTCCTGACTTTC.

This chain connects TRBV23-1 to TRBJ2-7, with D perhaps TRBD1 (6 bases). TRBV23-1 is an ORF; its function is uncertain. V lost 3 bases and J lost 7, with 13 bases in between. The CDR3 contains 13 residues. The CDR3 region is CASSQPDRREQYF. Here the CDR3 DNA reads TGCGCCAGCAGTCAGCCCGACAGGCGGGAGCAGTACTTC.

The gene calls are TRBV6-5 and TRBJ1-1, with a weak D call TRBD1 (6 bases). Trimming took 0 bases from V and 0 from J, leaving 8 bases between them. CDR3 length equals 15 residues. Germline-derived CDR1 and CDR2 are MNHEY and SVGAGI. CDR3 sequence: CASSYSGALNTEAFF. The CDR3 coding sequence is TGTGCCAGCAGTTACTCGGGGGCGCTGAACACTGAAGCTTTCTTT.

CDR3 nucleotide sequence: TGTGCCAGCAGCTTAGCGCTTTTCATCGAGAGCTTGAATAATTCACCCCTCCACTTT. Encoded protein: CASSLALFIESLNNSPLHF. The chain combines TRBV7-8 with TRBJ1-6; no definite D call. V was cut by 0 bases and J by 5 bases, with 20 bases left in between. The CDR3 has 19 amino acids. CDR1 and CDR2 (germline): SGHVS, FQNEAQ.

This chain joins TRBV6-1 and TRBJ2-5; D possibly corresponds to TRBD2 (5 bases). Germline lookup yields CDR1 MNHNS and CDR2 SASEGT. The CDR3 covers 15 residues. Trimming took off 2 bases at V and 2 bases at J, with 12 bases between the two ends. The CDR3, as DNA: TGTGCCAGCAGTGAAACGCGGAGGATACAAGAGACCCAGTACTTC. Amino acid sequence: CASSETRRIQETQYF.

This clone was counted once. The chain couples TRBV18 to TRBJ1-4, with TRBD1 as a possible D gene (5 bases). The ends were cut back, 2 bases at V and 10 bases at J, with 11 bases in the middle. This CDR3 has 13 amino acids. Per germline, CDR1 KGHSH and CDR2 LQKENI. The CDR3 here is CASSPGGDSKLFF. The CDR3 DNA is TGTGCCAGCTCACCAGGAGGGGACTCAAAACTGTTTTTT.

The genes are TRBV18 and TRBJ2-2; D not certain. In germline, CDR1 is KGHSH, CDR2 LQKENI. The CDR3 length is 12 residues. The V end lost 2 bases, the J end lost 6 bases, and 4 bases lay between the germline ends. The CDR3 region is CASSPDSGELFF. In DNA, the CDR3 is TGTGCCAGCTCACCAGACTCCGGGGAGCTGTTTTTT.

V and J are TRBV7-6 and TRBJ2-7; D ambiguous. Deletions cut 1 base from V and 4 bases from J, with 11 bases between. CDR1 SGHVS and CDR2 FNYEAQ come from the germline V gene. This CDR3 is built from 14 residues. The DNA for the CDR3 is TGTGCCAGCAGCTTAGACTATTTAGGTTACGAGCAGTACTTC. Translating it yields CASSLDYLGYEQYF.

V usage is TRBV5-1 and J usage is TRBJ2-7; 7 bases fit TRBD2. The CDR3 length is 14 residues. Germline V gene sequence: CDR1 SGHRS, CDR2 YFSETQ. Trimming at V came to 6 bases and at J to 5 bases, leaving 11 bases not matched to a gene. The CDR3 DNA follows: TGCGCCAGCACCCGAGCGGGGTTCTTCGACGAGCAGTACTTC. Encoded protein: CASTRAGFFDEQYF. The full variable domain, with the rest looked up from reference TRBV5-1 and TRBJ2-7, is KAGVTQTPRYLIKTRGQQVTLSCSPISGHRSVSWYQQTPGQGLQFLFEYFSETQRNKGNFPGRFSGRQFSNSRSEMNVSTLELGDSALYLCASTRAGFFDEQYFGPGTRLTVT.

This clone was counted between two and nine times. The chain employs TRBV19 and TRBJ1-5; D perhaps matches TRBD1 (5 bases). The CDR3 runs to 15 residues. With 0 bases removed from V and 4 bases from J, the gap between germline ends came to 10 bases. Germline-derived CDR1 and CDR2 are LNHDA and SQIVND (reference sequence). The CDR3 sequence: CASSIDTGRNQPQHF. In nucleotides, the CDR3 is TGTGCCAGTAGTATAGATACAGGACGGAATCAGCCCCAGCATTTT.